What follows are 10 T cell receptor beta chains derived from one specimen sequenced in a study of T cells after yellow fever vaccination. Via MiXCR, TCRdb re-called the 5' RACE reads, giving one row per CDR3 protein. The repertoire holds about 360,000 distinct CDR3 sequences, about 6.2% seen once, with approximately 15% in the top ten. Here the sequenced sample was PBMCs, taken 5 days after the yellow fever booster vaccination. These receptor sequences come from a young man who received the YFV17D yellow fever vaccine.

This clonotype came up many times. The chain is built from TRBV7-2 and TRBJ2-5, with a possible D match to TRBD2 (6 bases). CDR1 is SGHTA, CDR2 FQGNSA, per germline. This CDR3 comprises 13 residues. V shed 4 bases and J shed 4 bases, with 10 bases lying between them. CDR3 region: CASSSGLGETQYF. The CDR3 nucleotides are TGTGCCAGCAGCTCGGGACTGGGAGAGACCCAGTACTTC.

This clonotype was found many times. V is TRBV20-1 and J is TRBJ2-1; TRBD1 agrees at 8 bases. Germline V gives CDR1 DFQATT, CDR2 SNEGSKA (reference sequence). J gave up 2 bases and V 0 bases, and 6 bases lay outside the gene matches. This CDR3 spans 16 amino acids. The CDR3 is CSARDLSRGPYNEQFF. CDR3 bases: TGCAGTGCTAGAGATCTCTCCAGGGGGCCCTACAATGAGCAGTTCTTC.

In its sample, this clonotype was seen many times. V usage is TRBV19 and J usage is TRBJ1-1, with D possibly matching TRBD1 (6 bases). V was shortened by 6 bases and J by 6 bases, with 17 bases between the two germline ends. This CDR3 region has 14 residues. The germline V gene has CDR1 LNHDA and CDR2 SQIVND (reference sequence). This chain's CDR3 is CASRNREKVAEAFF. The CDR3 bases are TGTGCCAGTAGGAACAGGGAAAAGGTCGCTGAAGCTTTCTTT.

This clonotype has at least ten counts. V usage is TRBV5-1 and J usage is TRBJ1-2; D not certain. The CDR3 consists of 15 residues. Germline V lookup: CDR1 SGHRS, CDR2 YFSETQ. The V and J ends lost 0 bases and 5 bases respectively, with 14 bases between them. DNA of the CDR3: TGCGCCAGCAGCTTGGATATCGAGAGCTTATATGGCTACACCTTC. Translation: CASSLDIESLYGYTF.

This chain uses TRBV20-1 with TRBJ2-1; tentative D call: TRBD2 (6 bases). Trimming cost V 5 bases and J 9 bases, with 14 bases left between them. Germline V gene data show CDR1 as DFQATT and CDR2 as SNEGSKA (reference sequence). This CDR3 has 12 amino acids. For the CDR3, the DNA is TGCAGTGCTGACCGCGGGATGGGTGAGCAGTTCTTC. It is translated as CSADRGMGEQFF.

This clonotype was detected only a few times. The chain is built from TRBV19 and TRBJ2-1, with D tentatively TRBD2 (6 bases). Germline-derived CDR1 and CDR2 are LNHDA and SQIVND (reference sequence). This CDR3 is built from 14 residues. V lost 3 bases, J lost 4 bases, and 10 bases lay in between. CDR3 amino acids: CASSMEGPYNEQFF. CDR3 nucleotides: TGTGCCAGTAGTATGGAGGGGCCATACAATGAGCAGTTCTTC.

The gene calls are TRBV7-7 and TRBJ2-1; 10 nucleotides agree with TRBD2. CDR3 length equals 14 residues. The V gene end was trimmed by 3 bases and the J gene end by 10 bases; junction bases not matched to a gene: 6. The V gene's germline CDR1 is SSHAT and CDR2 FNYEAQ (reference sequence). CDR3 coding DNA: TGTGCCAGCAGCTTCCTAGCGGGAGTAGGAGAGCAGTTCTTC. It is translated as CASSFLAGVGEQFF.

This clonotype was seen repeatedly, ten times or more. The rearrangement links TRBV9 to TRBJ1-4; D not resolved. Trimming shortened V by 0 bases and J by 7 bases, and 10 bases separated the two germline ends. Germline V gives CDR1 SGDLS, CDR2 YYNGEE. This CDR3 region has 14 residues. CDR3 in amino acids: CASSVAPEGEKLFF. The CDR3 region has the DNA TGTGCCAGCAGCGTAGCCCCGGAGGGTGAAAAACTGTTTTTT. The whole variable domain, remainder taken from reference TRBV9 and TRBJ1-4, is DSGVTQTPKHLITATGQRVTLRCSPRSGDLSVYWYQQSLDQGLQFLIQYYNGEERAKGNILERFSAQQFPDLHSELNLSSLELGDSALYFCASSVAPEGEKLFFGSGTQLSVL.

Here the CDR3 DNA reads TGTGCCAGCACCTCGAGAACCTACGAGCAGTACTTC. It yields the protein CASTSRTYEQYF. The chain uses TRBV7-9 and TRBJ2-7, with D hard to call. Germline values: CDR1 SEHNR, CDR2 FQNEAQ (reference sequence). The CDR3 extends over 12 amino acids. Trimming shortened V by 7 bases and J by 2 bases, and 9 bases separated the two germline ends.

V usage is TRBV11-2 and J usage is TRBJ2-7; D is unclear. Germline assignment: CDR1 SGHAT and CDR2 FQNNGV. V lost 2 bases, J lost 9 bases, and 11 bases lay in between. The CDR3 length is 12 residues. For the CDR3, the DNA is TGTGCCAGCAGCTTACACTTCCCGGGGCAGTACTTC. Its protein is CASSLHFPGQYF.